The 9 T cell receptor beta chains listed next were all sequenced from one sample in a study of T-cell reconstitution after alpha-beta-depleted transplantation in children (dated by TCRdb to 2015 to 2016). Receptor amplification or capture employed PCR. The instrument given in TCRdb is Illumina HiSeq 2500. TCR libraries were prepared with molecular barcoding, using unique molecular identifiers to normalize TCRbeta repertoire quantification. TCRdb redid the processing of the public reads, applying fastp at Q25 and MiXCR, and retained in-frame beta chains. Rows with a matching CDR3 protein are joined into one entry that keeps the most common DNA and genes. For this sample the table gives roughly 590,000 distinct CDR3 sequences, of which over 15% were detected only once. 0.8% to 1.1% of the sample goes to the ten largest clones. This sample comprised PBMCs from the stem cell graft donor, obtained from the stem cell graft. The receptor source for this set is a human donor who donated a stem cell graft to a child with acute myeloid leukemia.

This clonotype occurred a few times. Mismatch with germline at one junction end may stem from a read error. The DNA for the CDR3 is TGCGCCAGCAACTTGCGCGTTGAAGATACGCAGTATTTT. Protein: CASNLRVEDTQYF. The chain recombines TRBV5-1 with TRBJ2-3, with no clear D. The CDR3 contains 13 residues. The germline V gene encodes CDR1 SGHRS and CDR2 YFSETQ.

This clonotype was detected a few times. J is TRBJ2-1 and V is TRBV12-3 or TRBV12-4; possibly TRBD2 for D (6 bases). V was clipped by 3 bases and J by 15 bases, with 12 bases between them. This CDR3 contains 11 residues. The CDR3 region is CASSFGGVWFF. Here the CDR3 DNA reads TGTGCCAGCAGTTTTGGCGGGGTTTGGTTCTTC.

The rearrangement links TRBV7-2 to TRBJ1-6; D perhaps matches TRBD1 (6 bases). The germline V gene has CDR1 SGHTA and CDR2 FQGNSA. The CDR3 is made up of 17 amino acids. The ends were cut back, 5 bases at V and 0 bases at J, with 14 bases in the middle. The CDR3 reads CASSTGGGRSYNSPLHF. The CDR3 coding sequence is TGTGCCAGCAGCACTGGGGGCGGACGCTCCTATAATTCACCCCTCCACTTT.

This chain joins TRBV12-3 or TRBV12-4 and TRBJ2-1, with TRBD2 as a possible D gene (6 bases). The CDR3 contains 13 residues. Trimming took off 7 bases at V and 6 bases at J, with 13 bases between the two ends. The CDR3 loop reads CASTPGGFNEQFF. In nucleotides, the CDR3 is TGTGCCAGCACCCCTGGAGGGTTCAATGAGCAGTTCTTC.

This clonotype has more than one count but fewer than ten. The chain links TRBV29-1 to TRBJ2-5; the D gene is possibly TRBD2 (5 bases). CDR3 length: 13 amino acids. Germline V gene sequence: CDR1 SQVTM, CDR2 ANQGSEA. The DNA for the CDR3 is TGCAGTTTCCGCCGGGATATACAAGAGACCCAGTACTTC. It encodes CSFRRDIQETQYF.

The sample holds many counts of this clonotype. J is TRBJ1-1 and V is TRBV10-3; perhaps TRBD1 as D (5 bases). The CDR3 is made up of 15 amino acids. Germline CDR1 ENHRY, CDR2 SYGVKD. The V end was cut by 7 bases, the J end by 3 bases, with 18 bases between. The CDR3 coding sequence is TGTGCCATCACCCCTACAAGCCGGGGGGACACTGAAGCTTTCTTT. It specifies CAITPTSRGDTEAFF.

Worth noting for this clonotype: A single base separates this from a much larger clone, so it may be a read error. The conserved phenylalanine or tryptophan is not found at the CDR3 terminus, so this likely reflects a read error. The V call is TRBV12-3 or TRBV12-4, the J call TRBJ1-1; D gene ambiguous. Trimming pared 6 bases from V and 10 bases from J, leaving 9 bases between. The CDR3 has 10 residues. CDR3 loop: CASSTGPAFV. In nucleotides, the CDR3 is TGTGCCAGCAGCACGGGTCCAGCTTTCGTT.

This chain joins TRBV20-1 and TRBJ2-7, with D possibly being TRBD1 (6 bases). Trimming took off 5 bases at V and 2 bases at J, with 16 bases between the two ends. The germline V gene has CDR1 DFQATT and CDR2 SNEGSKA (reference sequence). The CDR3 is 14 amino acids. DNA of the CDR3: TGCAGTGCTCCGACAGGCTCAAGTCCCTACGAGCAGTACTTC. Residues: CSAPTGSSPYEQYF.

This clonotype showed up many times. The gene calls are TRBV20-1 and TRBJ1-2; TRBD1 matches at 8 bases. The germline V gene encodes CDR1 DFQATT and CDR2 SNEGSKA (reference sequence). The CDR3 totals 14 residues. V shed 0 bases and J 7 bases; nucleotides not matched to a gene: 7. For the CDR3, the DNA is TGCAGTGCTAGAGATAGAGGACAGGGTACTGGCTACACCTTC. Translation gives CSARDRGQGTGYTF.